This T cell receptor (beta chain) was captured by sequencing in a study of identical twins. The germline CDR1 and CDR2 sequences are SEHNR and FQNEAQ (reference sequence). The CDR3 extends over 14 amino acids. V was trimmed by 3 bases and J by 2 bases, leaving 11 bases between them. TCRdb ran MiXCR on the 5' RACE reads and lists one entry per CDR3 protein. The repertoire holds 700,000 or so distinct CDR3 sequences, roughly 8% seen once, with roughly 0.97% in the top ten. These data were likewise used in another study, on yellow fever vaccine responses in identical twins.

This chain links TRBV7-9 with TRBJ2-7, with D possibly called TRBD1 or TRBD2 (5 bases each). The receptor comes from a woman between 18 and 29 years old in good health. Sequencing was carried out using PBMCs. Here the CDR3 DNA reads TGTGCCAGCAGCTTCGGGACGGAACCCTACGAGCAGTACTTC. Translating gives CASSFGTEPYEQYF.